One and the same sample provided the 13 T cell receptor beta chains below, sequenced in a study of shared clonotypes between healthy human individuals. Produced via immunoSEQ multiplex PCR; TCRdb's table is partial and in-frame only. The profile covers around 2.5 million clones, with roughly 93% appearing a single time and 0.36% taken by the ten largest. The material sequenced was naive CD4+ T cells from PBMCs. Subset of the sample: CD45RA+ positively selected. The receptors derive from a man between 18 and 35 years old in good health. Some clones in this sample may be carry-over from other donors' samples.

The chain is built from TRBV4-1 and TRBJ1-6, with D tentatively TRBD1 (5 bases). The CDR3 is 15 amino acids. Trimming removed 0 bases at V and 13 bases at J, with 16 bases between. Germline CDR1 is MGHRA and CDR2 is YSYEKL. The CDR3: CASSQEWSGGRPLHF. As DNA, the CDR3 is TGCGCCAGCAGCCAAGAATGGAGTGGGGGTAGGCCCCTCCACTTT.

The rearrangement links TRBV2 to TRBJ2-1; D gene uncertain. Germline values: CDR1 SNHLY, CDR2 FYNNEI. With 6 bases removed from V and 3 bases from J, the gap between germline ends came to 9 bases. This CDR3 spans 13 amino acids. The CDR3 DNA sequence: TGTGCCAGCAGCGGGTCTAACTACAATGAGCAGTTCTTC. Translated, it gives CASSGSNYNEQFF.

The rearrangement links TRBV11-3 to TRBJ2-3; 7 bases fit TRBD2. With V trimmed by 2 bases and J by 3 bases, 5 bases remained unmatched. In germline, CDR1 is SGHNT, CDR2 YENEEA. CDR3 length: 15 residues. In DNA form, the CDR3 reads TGTGCCAGCAGCTTAAGCGGGAAAGAAACAGATACGCAGTATTTT. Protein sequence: CASSLSGKETDTQYF.

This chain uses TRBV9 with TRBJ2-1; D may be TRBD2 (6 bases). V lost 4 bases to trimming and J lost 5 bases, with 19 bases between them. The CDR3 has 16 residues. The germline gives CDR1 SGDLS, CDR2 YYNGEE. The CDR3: CASSPRGRDWDNEQFF. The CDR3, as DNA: TGTGCCAGCAGCCCAAGAGGGCGGGACTGGGACAATGAGCAGTTCTTC.

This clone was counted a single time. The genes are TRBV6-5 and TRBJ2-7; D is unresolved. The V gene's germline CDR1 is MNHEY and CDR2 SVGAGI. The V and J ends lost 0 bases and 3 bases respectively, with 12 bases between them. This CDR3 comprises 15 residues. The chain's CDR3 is CASSYSSAYGYEQYF. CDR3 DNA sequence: TGTGCCAGCAGTTACTCGAGTGCGTATGGCTACGAGCAGTACTTC.

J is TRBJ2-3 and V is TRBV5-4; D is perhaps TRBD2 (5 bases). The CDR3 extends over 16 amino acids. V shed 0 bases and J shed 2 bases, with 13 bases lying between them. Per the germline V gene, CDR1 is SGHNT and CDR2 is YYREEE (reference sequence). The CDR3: CASSLGVAGLTDTQYF. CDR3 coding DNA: TGTGCCAGCAGCTTGGGGGTGGCGGGTCTCACAGATACGCAGTATTTT.

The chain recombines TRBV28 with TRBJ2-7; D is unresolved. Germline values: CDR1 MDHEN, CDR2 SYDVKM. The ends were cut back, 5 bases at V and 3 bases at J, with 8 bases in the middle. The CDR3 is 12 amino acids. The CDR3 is CASSQRVYEQYF. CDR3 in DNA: TGTGCCAGCAGTCAAAGGGTCTACGAGCAGTACTTC.

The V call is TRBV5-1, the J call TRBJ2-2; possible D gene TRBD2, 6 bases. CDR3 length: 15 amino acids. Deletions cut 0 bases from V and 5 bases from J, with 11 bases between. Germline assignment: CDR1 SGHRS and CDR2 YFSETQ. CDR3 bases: TGCGCCAGCAGCTTGGTCGGGAGAGGGACCGGGGAGCTGTTTTTT. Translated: CASSLVGRGTGELFF.

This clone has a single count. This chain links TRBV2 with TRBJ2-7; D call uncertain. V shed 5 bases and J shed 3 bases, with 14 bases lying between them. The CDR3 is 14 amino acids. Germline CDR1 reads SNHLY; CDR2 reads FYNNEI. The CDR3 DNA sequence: TGTGCCAGCAGTCCAAGTGGCATCGGCTACGAGCAGTACTTC. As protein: CASSPSGIGYEQYF. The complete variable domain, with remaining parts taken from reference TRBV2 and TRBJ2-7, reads EPEVTQTPSHQVTQMGQEVILRCVPISNHLYFYWYRQILGQKVEFLVSFYNNEISEKSEIFDDQFSVERPDGSNFTLKIRSTKLEDSAMYFCASSPSGIGYEQYFGPGTRLTVT.

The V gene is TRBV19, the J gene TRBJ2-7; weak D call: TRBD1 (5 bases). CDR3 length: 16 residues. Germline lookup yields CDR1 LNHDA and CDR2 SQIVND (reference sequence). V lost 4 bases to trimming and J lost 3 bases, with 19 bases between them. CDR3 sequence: CASSTSPQDTYYEQYF. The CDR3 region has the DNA TGTGCCAGTAGTACCAGCCCCCAGGACACCTACTACGAGCAGTACTTC. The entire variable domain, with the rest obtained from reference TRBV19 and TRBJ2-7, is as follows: DGGITQSPKYLFRKEGQNVTLSCEQNLNHDAMYWYRQDPGQGLRLIYYSQIVNDFQKGDIAEGYSVSREKKESFPLTVTSAQKNPTAFYLCASSTSPQDTYYEQYFGPGTRLTVT.

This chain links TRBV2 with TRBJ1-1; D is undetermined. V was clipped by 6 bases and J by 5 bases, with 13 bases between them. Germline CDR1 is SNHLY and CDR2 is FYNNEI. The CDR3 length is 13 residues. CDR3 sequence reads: CASSPYGETEAFF. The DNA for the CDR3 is TGTGCCAGCAGCCCTTACGGTGAGACTGAAGCTTTCTTT.

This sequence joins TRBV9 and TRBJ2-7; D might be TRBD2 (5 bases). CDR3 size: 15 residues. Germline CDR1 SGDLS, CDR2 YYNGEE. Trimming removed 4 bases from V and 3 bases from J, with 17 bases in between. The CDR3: CASSPGGGFYYEQYF. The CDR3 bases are TGTGCCAGCAGCCCCGGCGGAGGATTCTACTACGAGCAGTACTTC. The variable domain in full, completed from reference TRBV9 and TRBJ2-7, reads DSGVTQTPKHLITATGQRVTLRCSPRSGDLSVYWYQQSLDQGLQFLIQYYNGEERAKGNILERFSAQQFPDLHSELNLSSLELGDSALYFCASSPGGGFYYEQYFGPGTRLTVT.

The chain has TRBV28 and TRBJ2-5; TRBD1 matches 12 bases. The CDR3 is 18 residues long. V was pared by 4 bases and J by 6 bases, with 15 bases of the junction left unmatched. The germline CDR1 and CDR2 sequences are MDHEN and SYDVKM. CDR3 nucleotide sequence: TGTGCCAGCAGTTCTTTACTTCCGGGACAGGGGGCGGTAAAGACCCAGTACTTC. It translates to CASSSLLPGQGAVKTQYF.